These 31 T cell receptor beta chains were all obtained from the same sample, sequenced in a study of metastatic and nonmetastatic thyroid tumors. TCRdb re-clonotyped the PCR reads via MiXCR. The repertoire holds 15,000 to 20,000 clones, with around 32% as singletons. There were no patients who had received any treatment before thyroid surgery. Sequences were obtained from tumor tissue. Every receptor here comes from a male donor with papillary thyroid cancer or a benign thyroid nodule (not recorded which). Some clones in this sample may be carry-over from other donors' samples.

This clone turned up a few times. The chain couples TRBV6-5 to TRBJ2-7, with D possibly being TRBD1 or TRBD2 (5 bases each). This CDR3 has 13 residues. Germline V gene data show CDR1 as MNHEY and CDR2 as SVGAGI. The V and J ends lost 4 bases and 6 bases respectively, with 13 bases between them. CDR3 sequence (DNA): TGTGCCAGCAGTTCTACAGAGGGGACCGAGCAGTACTTC. It translates to CASSSTEGTEQYF.

This rearrangement joins TRBV27 to TRBJ2-7, with 10 bases fitting TRBD2. Germline V CDR1 and CDR2: MNHEY, SMNVEV (reference sequence). The CDR3 is made up of 15 amino acids. The V and J ends lost 0 bases and 9 bases, in that order; junction bases with no gene match: 8. The DNA for the CDR3 is TGTGCCAGCAGTTTATCAACTAGCGGGACCTTCGGGCAGTACTTC. Its protein product is CASSLSTSGTFGQYF.

This clone was recorded a few times. The rearrangement uses TRBV6-2 or TRBV6-3 and TRBJ2-7, with TRBD2 identical over 7 bases. The germline gives CDR1 MNHEY, CDR2 SVGEGT. Unmatched junction bases numbered 10, after V lost 0 bases and J lost 8 bases. This CDR3 has 15 amino acids. In DNA, the CDR3 is TGTGCCAGCAGTTACTCGGGCGGGAGCCTTAACAAGCAGTACTTC. It specifies CASSYSGGSLNKQYF.

The rearrangement links TRBV6-1 to TRBJ2-2; 7 positions match TRBD2. V shed 8 bases and J 9 bases; nucleotides not matched to a gene: 12. The germline CDR1 and CDR2 sequences are MNHNS and SASEGT. CDR3 length: 14 residues. CDR3 residues: CASCPPGGPRELFF. DNA of the CDR3: TGTGCCAGCTGCCCCCCGGGGGGTCCCCGGGAGCTGTTTTTT.

This rearrangement joins TRBV13 to TRBJ1-6, with 8 bases lining up with TRBD1. Trimming at V came to 5 bases and at J to 4 bases, leaving 4 bases not matched to a gene. This CDR3 comprises 15 residues. From germline, CDR1 is PRHDT and CDR2 FYEKMQ (reference sequence). CDR3 amino acids: CASSVDRAYNSPLHF. The CDR3 DNA follows: TGTGCCAGCAGCGTGGACAGGGCGTATAATTCACCCCTCCACTTT.

The chain is built from TRBV10-3 and TRBJ2-1; D is possibly TRBD1 (5 bases). This CDR3 is built from 14 residues. V was pared by 10 bases and J by 0 bases, with 13 bases between. The germline V gene has CDR1 ENHRY and CDR2 SYGVKD. The CDR3 coding sequence is TGTGCCACCCAGGACAAAAGCTCCTACAATGAGCAGTTCTTC. It codes for CATQDKSSYNEQFF.

In its sample, this clone was seen many times. The chain uses TRBV2 and TRBJ2-7; no clear D. The CDR3 sequence is 16 residues long. V lost 0 bases and J lost 2, with 14 bases in between. Germline V gene lookup returns CDR1 SNHLY and CDR2 FYNNEI. CDR3 loop: CASSEALPRTPYEQYF. DNA for the CDR3: TGTGCCAGCAGTGAAGCGCTTCCGCGAACGCCCTACGAGCAGTACTTC.

This clone was observed at least ten times. The chain links TRBV15 to TRBJ2-1; D not certain. The germline CDR1 and CDR2 sequences are LNHNV and YYDKDF (reference sequence). The V gene lost 8 bases and the J gene lost 3 bases, with 8 bases spanning the gap. This CDR3 contains 12 residues. This chain's CDR3 is CATGEHYNEQFF. CDR3 sequence (DNA): TGTGCCACCGGGGAACACTACAATGAGCAGTTCTTC.

This clone was found many times. The chain has TRBV6-4 and TRBJ2-1; the match to TRBD2 covers 9 bases. The CDR3 has 21 amino acids. V lost 8 bases, J lost 4 bases, and 27 bases stayed unmatched. Germline V gene lookup returns CDR1 MRHNA and CDR2 SNTAGT. The CDR3 DNA reads as TGTGCCAGCGGGGGGGGCGGAAGTAGACTAGCGGAAAGGGGAACTTACAATGAGCAGTTCTTC. Protein: CASGGGGSRLAERGTYNEQFF.

The chain links TRBV11-2 to TRBJ2-7; 10 positions agree with TRBD2. Germline V gene sequence: CDR1 SGHAT, CDR2 FQNNGV. The CDR3 covers 14 residues. With 5 bases clipped from V and 5 bases from J, the junction kept 6 bases outside the gene matches. The CDR3 nucleotides are TGTGCCAGCAGCCTTGGGACTAGCGACCACGAGCAGTACTTC. Its protein is CASSLGTSDHEQYF.

This clone has more than one count but fewer than ten. The chain links TRBV28 to TRBJ2-3; D possibly matches TRBD1 or TRBD2 (6 bases each). Per germline, CDR1 MDHEN and CDR2 SYDVKM. CDR3 size: 15 residues. V was cut by 3 bases and J by 2 bases, with 12 bases left in between. CDR3 loop: CASSLEGQNTDTQYF. DNA of the CDR3: TGTGCCAGCAGTTTGGAGGGACAAAACACAGATACGCAGTATTTT.

The chain joins TRBV7-6 to TRBJ1-6; a possible D gene is TRBD1 (5 bases). This CDR3 spans 14 amino acids. Trimming cost V 1 base and J 8 bases, with 9 bases left between them. Germline values: CDR1 SGHVS, CDR2 FNYEAQ. Here the CDR3 DNA reads TGTGCCAGCAGCTTAGTCGGGGGGGATTCACCCCTCCACTTT. This sequence encodes CASSLVGGDSPLHF.

This clone showed up many times. The chain recombines TRBV2 with TRBJ1-5; 9 nucleotides match TRBD1. The CDR3 runs to 15 residues. Germline assignment: CDR1 SNHLY and CDR2 FYNNEI. J lost 4 bases, V lost 4 bases, and 5 bases had no gene match. The CDR3 is CASSVYRGLNQPQHF. The CDR3 bases are TGTGCCAGCAGTGTTTACAGGGGGCTTAATCAGCCCCAGCATTTT.

This clone was observed at least ten times. The chain employs TRBV11-2 and TRBJ1-3, with 7 bases lining up with TRBD1. CDR1 is SGHAT, CDR2 FQNNGV, per germline. V lost 3 bases and J lost 11; bases outside the gene matches: 4. The CDR3 contains 12 residues. CDR3 residues: CASSFVGGPIYF. The CDR3 DNA follows: TGTGCCAGCAGCTTCGTAGGGGGCCCCATATATTTT.

This clone was counted at least ten times. Since a much larger clone is just one base distant, this may be a read error. J is TRBJ2-1 and V is TRBV24-1; 10 bases fit TRBD2. Germline values: CDR1 KGHDR, CDR2 SFDVKD. The length of the CDR3 is 15 residues. The CDR3 DNA sequence: TGTGCCACCGGGGCTAGCGGGAGTTCCTACAATGGGCAGTTCTTC. It translates to CATGASGSSYNGQFF.

This clone showed up just a few times. Sequence at one end of the junction differs from germline and may be a read error. V is TRBV25-1 and J is TRBJ2-5, with a weak D call TRBD1 (6 bases). The germline gives CDR1 MGHDK, CDR2 SYGVNS. The CDR3 covers 13 residues. The chain's CDR3 is CSSSVGAWKTQYF. The CDR3 nucleotides are TGTTCCAGCAGTGTGGGGGCTTGGAAGACCCAGTACTTC.

This clone was seen more than once but under ten times. The chain links TRBV12-3 or TRBV12-4 to TRBJ2-1; no firm D call. The V and J ends lost 8 bases and 0 bases respectively, with 14 bases between them. The CDR3 covers 15 residues. In DNA form, the CDR3 reads TGTGCCAGCCGTTCCAATACGGGCTCCTACAATGAGCAGTTCTTC. Residues: CASRSNTGSYNEQFF.

On this clone: Germline is not matched at one junction end, which may reflect a read error. The chain employs TRBV19 and TRBJ2-2; possible D gene TRBD1, 6 bases. The germline CDR1 and CDR2 sequences are LNHDA and SQIVND (reference sequence). This CDR3 is built from 16 residues. The CDR3 DNA reads TGTGCCAGTAGTATAAGTAACAGGGTGGACACCGGGGAGCCGTTTTTT. Translation gives CASSISNRVDTGEPFF.

By share of the sample, this clone is medium-sized. The chain combines TRBV20-1 with TRBJ2-1; 7 bases are shared with TRBD2. This CDR3 contains 16 residues. Germline V gives CDR1 DFQATT, CDR2 SNEGSKA (reference sequence). With V trimmed by 3 bases and J by 7 bases, 15 bases remained unmatched. The CDR3 region is CSASSGRAGLLNEQFF. The CDR3 DNA is TGCAGTGCTAGTAGTGGGAGGGCCGGGTTGTTGAATGAGCAGTTCTTC.

The rearrangement links TRBV7-2 to TRBJ2-7; 8 bases agree with TRBD1. J gave up 7 bases and V 5 bases, and 4 bases lay outside the gene matches. CDR1 SGHTA and CDR2 FQGNSA come from the germline V gene. The CDR3 is 12 residues long. The CDR3 protein is CASSPGQGEQYF. For the CDR3, the DNA is TGTGCCAGCAGCCCAGGACAGGGAGAGCAGTACTTC.

This clone is deemed medium-sized. The V call is TRBV5-5, the J call TRBJ1-5; unclear D gene. From germline, CDR1 is SGHKS and CDR2 YYEKEE (reference sequence). This CDR3 spans 14 amino acids. Trimming took off 1 base at V and 0 bases at J, with 5 bases between the two ends. CDR3 residues: CASSLTASNQPQHF. The CDR3 coding sequence is TGTGCCAGCAGCTTGACAGCTAGCAATCAGCCCCAGCATTTT.

The rearrangement links TRBV30 to TRBJ2-7, with unresolved D. This CDR3 contains 11 residues. Deletions cut 2 bases from V and 6 bases from J, with 8 bases between. Germline V gene data show CDR1 as GTSNPN and CDR2 as SVGIG (reference sequence). CDR3 residues: CAWSLGGEQYF. CDR3 nucleotide sequence: TGTGCCTGGAGTCTAGGCGGCGAGCAGTACTTC.

There are many counts of this clone. The rearrangement uses TRBV5-6 and TRBJ2-1; no clear D gene. The germline gives CDR1 SGHDT, CDR2 YYEEEE. The CDR3 length is 15 residues. Trimming removed 4 bases from V and 0 bases from J, with 11 bases in between. As DNA, the CDR3 is TGTGCCAGCAGCACTGACACGAGCTCCTACAATGAGCAGTTCTTC. Translating gives CASSTDTSSYNEQFF.

This clone was recorded at least ten times. J is TRBJ1-1 and V is TRBV7-9; TRBD1 might be the D (6 bases). The CDR3 loop spans 14 amino acids. V was shortened by 3 bases and J by 0 bases, with 8 bases between the two germline ends. CDR1 is SEHNR and CDR2 is FQNEAQ in the germline V gene (reference sequence). The CDR3 nucleotides read TGTGCCAGCAGCTTTCAGGGGTTGAACACTGAAGCTTTCTTT. Its translation: CASSFQGLNTEAFF.

This clone was observed a handful of times. This clone may be a read error of a much larger clone one base away. CDR3: CASSHGPHEQFF. The CDR3 DNA follows: TGTGCCAGCAGCCACGGGCCCCATGAGCAGTTCTTC. This chain links TRBV7-8 with TRBJ2-1; no definite D call. The germline V gene has CDR1 SGHVS and CDR2 FQNEAQ. The CDR3 extends over 12 amino acids. The germline V and J ends were trimmed by 5 bases and 8 bases, with 10 bases remaining between them.

This clone turned up a few times. J is TRBJ1-2 and V is TRBV12-3 or TRBV12-4; D remains ambiguous. This CDR3 is built from 15 residues. Trimming took off 7 bases at V and 5 bases at J, with 20 bases between the two ends. The CDR3: CASKYGPAVRYGYTF. The CDR3 DNA reads as TGTGCCAGCAAATATGGACCGGCAGTAAGATATGGCTACACCTTC.

This clone came up a few times. A read error may explain this, as a much larger clone is one base away. The V gene is TRBV6-2 or TRBV6-3, the J gene TRBJ2-7; TRBD1 aligns across 8 bases. V shed 4 bases and J 6 bases; nucleotides not matched to a gene: 5. The CDR3 spans 13 residues. Per the germline V gene, CDR1 is MNHEY and CDR2 is SVGEGT. CDR3 in amino acids: CASSFWTGSEQYF. In DNA form, the CDR3 reads TGTGCCAGCAGTTTTTGGACAGGGTCCGAGCAGTACTTC.

The J gene is TRBJ2-2, the V gene TRBV4-3, with D tentatively TRBD1 (5 bases). Looked up from germline, CDR1 is LGHNA and CDR2 is YSLEER. The CDR3 consists of 16 residues. The V gene lost 4 bases and the J gene lost 7 bases, with 19 bases spanning the gap. The CDR3 DNA reads TGCGCCAGCAGCCGTGCTGGGGCGGCCGCAAGCGGGGAGCTGTTTTTT. Its translation: CASSRAGAAASGELFF.

There are a few counts of this clone. This rearrangement joins TRBV12-5 to TRBJ1-2; D possibly corresponds to TRBD1 (5 bases). Germline CDR1 LGHNT, CDR2 FRNRAP. V was clipped by 5 bases and J by 4 bases, with 14 bases between them. The CDR3 is 14 amino acids. The CDR3 DNA follows: TGTGCTAGTGGTGCCTCCGGGGGATCCTATGGCTACACCTTC. This gives the protein CASGASGGSYGYTF.

This clone was detected ten times or more. The genes are TRBV2 and TRBJ2-5; 12 nucleotides agree with TRBD2. The V gene end was trimmed by 6 bases and the J gene end by 5 bases; junction bases not matched to a gene: 7. The CDR3 has 15 amino acids. Germline V lookup: CDR1 SNHLY, CDR2 FYNNEI. CDR3 region: CASRMTSGSGETQYF. The DNA of the CDR3 is TGTGCCAGCAGGATGACTAGCGGGAGTGGGGAGACCCAGTACTTC. Full variable domain (missing parts from reference TRBV2 and TRBJ2-5): EPEVTQTPSHQVTQMGQEVILRCVPISNHLYFYWYRQILGQKVEFLVSFYNNEISEKSEIFDDQFSVERPDGSNFTLKIRSTKLEDSAMYFCASRMTSGSGETQYFGPGTRLLVL.

J is TRBJ2-3 and V is TRBV20-1; TRBD1 matches 7 bases. CDR3 length: 16 amino acids. Losses at the gene ends were 0 bases for V and 3 bases for J; bases not matched to a gene: 9. Germline-derived CDR1 and CDR2 are DFQATT and SNEGSKA (reference sequence). The CDR3 nucleotides are TGCAGTGCTAGAGATCAGGGGGAGTGGAGGACAGATACGCAGTATTTT. This encodes CSARDQGEWRTDTQYF.